The sequence of this T cell receptor beta chain was determined in a study of cytomegalovirus exposure and HLA in healthy donors. General study results and limits: Later analysis suggested most CMV-associated TCR beta chains were HLA-restricted.

CDR3 length equals 16 residues. Germline assignment: CDR1 MDHEN and CDR2 SYDVKM. V gave up 0 bases and J gave up 5 bases, with 13 bases separating them. Both 60 Vbeta primers and 13 Jbeta primers went into the PCR. TCRdb keeps only in-frame clones here, not all; method: immunoSEQ multiplex PCR. Of roughly 160,000 clones in the sample, around 79% were seen once. As for this clone: Its antigen is unidentified.

The TCR was taken from a female donor in good health and CMV-seronegative. Sequenced sample: PBMCs. V gene TRBV28 combines with J gene TRBJ2-2; D possibly corresponds to TRBD2 (7 bases). DNA for the CDR3: TGTGCCAGCAGTTTATGGGGGGGGGCACGGACCGGGGAGCTGTTTTTT. Translated: CASSLWGGARTGELFF.